This record concerns one TCR beta chain sequence. What it binds is unknown. These data are taken from a study of T cell repertoires and leukemia-associated antigens. TCRdb re-called the 5' RACE reads through MiXCR, storing one row per CDR3 protein. The sample contains fewer than 15,000 distinct CDR3 sequences, more than 40% of which appear only once. The CDR3 extends over 11 amino acids. V lost 1 base, J lost 10 bases, and 5 bases lay in between. The germline CDR1 and CDR2 sequences are SGHVS and FQNEAQ. The chain couples TRBV7-8 to TRBJ2-1; D is uncertain. Sample: CD3+ T cells sorted from blood and cultured. The sequence came from a female donor in good health. The CDR3 DNA sequence: TGTGCCAGCAGCTTAGGGGTCGAGCAGTTCTTC. It encodes CASSLGVEQFF. The full variable domain, completed using reference TRBV7-8 and TRBJ2-1, is GAGVSQSPRYKVAKRGQDVALRCDPISGHVSLFWYQQALGQGPEFLTYFQNEAQLDKSGLPSDRFFAERPEGSVSTLKIQRTQQEDSAVYLCASSLGVEQFFGPGTRLTVL.